These 9 T cell receptor beta chains originate from one sample sequenced in a study of blood T cell repertoires in COVID-19 (dated by TCRdb to 2020 to 2021). Library preparation employed the immunoSEQ multiplex PCR assay. This is the immuneACCESS table as TCRdb keeps it, with only in-frame sequences that have V and J called. A part of the clones is gone; compared with another copy, unresolved V genes explain less than half, and the rest is unexplained. A total of fewer than 350,000 clones appear in this sample, roughly 93% of them only once. Of the sample, 2.3% falls within the top ten clones. Sequences were obtained from PBMCs or T cells enriched from blood (not recorded which). The receptors here all came from a woman aged 40 to 50 with acute COVID-19.

This chain links TRBV3-1 (or the pseudogene TRBV3-2) with TRBJ2-5; a weak D match, TRBD2 (5 bases). Trimming took off 6 bases at V and 5 bases at J, with 16 bases between the two ends. The CDR3 extends over 14 amino acids. Germline V gene data show CDR1 as LGHDT and CDR2 as YNNKEL (reference sequence). CDR3 in DNA: TGTGCCAGCAGTGACTATAGGGCCGGGGAGACCCAGTACTTC. It codes for CASSDYRAGETQYF.

The V gene is TRBV11-3, the J gene TRBJ2-3; 8 positions agree with TRBD1. This CDR3 has 18 amino acids. The J segment lost 4 bases and the V segment lost 5 bases, leaving 17 bases of the junction unmatched. Germline assignment: CDR1 SGHNT and CDR2 YENEEA. The CDR3 nucleotides read TGTGCCAGCAGCCCCTCCCAAGGCCCAGGGGGCGCGGCAGATACGCAGTATTTT. Protein: CASSPSQGPGGAADTQYF.

The V call is TRBV28, the J call TRBJ1-1; D call uncertain. The CDR3 is made up of 11 amino acids. CDR1 and CDR2 (germline): MDHEN, SYDVKM. Trimming stripped 6 bases from V and 11 bases from J, with 13 bases between. CDR3 amino acids: CASRSLSGAFF. CDR3 DNA: TGTGCCAGCAGGTCACTTTCGGGGGCTTTCTTT.

The chain is built from TRBV5-5 and TRBJ2-7, with TRBD1 matching 7 bases. With V trimmed by 0 bases and J by 5 bases, 8 bases remained unmatched. The CDR3 sequence is 15 residues long. Germline loops: CDR1 SGHKS, CDR2 YYEKEE (reference sequence). The CDR3 DNA reads TGTGCCAGCAGCTTGGGGGGACAGTCATTCGACGAGCAGTACTTC. Protein sequence: CASSLGGQSFDEQYF.

The sample holds one count of this clone. V gene TRBV5-1 combines with J gene TRBJ2-7, with D possibly TRBD2 on 5 matching bases. Trimming shortened V by 0 bases and J by 3 bases, and 13 bases separated the two germline ends. Germline CDR1 is SGHRS and CDR2 is YFSETQ. This CDR3 contains 15 residues. The CDR3 is CASSLDEGTVYEQYF. CDR3 coding DNA: TGCGCCAGCAGCTTGGATGAGGGCACGGTCTACGAGCAGTACTTC. The variable domain in full, with the rest retrieved from reference TRBV5-1 and TRBJ2-7, is KAGVTQTPRYLIKTRGQQVTLSCSPISGHRSVSWYQQTPGQGLQFLFEYFSETQRNKGNFPGRFSGRQFSNSRSEMNVSTLELGDSALYLCASSLDEGTVYEQYFGPGTRLTVT.

The chain is built from TRBV5-1 and TRBJ2-3, with D unresolved. The germline V gene encodes CDR1 SGHRS and CDR2 YFSETQ. This CDR3 is built from 13 residues. The V and J ends lost 4 bases and 1 base respectively, with 7 bases between them. In DNA form, the CDR3 reads TGCGCCAGCAGCGACAAACGCACAGATACGCAGTATTTT. It codes for CASSDKRTDTQYF.

V gene TRBV10-3 combines with J gene TRBJ2-5; D remains unclear. V shed 4 bases and J shed 7 bases, with 7 bases lying between them. The length of the CDR3 is 11 residues. CDR1 is ENHRY, CDR2 SYGVKD, per germline. CDR3 residues: CAISGDGTQYF. DNA of the CDR3: TGTGCCATCAGTGGAGATGGGACCCAGTACTTC.

The CDR3 coding sequence is TGTGCCACCAGTGATTTCGGGGCGGGGGTCGCCGGGGAGCTGTTTTTT. Translating gives CATSDFGAGVAGELFF. This chain joins TRBV24-1 and TRBJ2-2; 7 nucleotides align to TRBD2. CDR3 length equals 16 residues. In germline, CDR1 is KGHDR, CDR2 SFDVKD. V gave up 1 base and J gave up 6 bases; unmatched junction bases: 7.

V usage is TRBV7-9 and J usage is TRBJ1-2, with D perhaps TRBD1 (6 bases). CDR1 is SEHNR and CDR2 is FQNEAQ in the germline V gene (reference sequence). Trimming stripped 1 base from V and 2 bases from J, with 11 bases between. The CDR3 has 15 amino acids. CDR3 DNA: TGTGCCAGCAGCTTAGAAGCGGGGGCAAACTATGGCTACACCTTC. As protein: CASSLEAGANYGYTF.